These 18 T cell receptor beta chains originate from one sample sequenced in a study of cytomegalovirus exposure and HLA in healthy donors. Use of 60 Vbeta and 13 Jbeta primers characterized the PCR. TCRdb's table, derived via immunoSEQ multiplex PCR, lists solely in-frame clones and lacks some. The sample has about 45,000 clones, approximately 78% seen once. Sequencing was done on a sample of PBMCs. The receptors here all came from a woman in her twenties or thirties in good health and CMV-seronegative.

The chain uses TRBV7-2 and TRBJ2-7; no clear D. Germline CDR1 reads SGHTA; CDR2 reads FQGNSA. The germline V and J ends were trimmed by 3 bases and 3 bases, with 9 bases remaining between them. This CDR3 has 13 amino acids. The CDR3 is CASSFTPVYEQYF. DNA of the CDR3: TGTGCCAGCAGCTTCACCCCAGTCTACGAGCAGTACTTC.

The rearrangement joins TRBV4-2 to TRBJ2-2; TRBD2 aligns across 9 bases. CDR3 length: 17 residues. Germline assignment: CDR1 LGHNA and CDR2 YNFKEQ. Trimming at V came to 1 base and at J to 5 bases, leaving 8 bases not matched to a gene. DNA for the CDR3: TGTGCCAGCAGCCAAGGTGGCGGGGGGGCCTGGACCGGGGAGCTGTTTTTT. It yields the protein CASSQGGGGAWTGELFF.

CDR3 protein: CASSLTGIQGTEAFF. The CDR3 DNA sequence: TGTGCCAGCAGTCTGACAGGGATCCAGGGCACTGAAGCTTTCTTT. The V call is TRBV6-5, the J call TRBJ1-1, with 7 nucleotides matching TRBD1. The ends lost 5 bases at V and 4 bases at J; junction bases unmatched: 10. The CDR3 covers 15 residues. Germline assignment: CDR1 MNHEY and CDR2 SVGAGI.

The CDR3 here is CARRAEVKNSPLHF. The CDR3 DNA is TGTGCCAGACGAGCGGAGGTGAAGAATTCACCCCTCCACTTT. The genes are TRBV19 and TRBJ1-6; D not certain. Trimming took off 9 bases at V and 7 bases at J, with 16 bases between the two ends. This CDR3 comprises 14 residues. CDR1 LNHDA and CDR2 SQIVND come from the germline V gene (reference sequence).

This clone was recorded only once. The V and J genes are TRBV30 and TRBJ1-2, with 7 positions matching TRBD1. Germline assignment: CDR1 GTSNPN and CDR2 SVGIG (reference sequence). There are 13 residues in the CDR3. Trimming took 8 bases from V and 0 from J; bases not matched to a gene: 6. The CDR3 nucleotides are TGTGCCGGAACAACAGGGGCTAACTATGGCTACACCTTC. Protein product: CAGTTGANYGYTF.

This clone has a handful of counts. The chain uses TRBV25-1 and TRBJ1-1, with D possibly matching TRBD1 (6 bases). Germline V lookup: CDR1 MGHDK, CDR2 SYGVNS. The CDR3 length is 14 residues. V lost 4 bases, J lost 1 base, and 10 bases lay in between. CDR3 bases: TGTGCCAGCAGTGTAACAGGGAAGAACACTGAAGCTTTCTTT. As protein: CASSVTGKNTEAFF.

This clone was detected a few times. The chain uses TRBV19 and TRBJ1-5; 11 bases map to TRBD1. Germline CDR1 reads LNHDA; CDR2 reads SQIVND (reference sequence). The length of the CDR3 is 19 residues. Unmatched junction bases numbered 7, after V lost 0 bases and J lost 0 bases. CDR3 bases: TGTGCCAGTAGTATAGAGGATGGACAGGGGGCCTATAGCAATCAGCCCCAGCATTTT. This translates into CASSIEDGQGAYSNQPQHF.

This clone has a handful of counts. This sequence joins TRBV28 and TRBJ1-1; 8 nucleotides agree with TRBD1. V shed 6 bases, J shed 1 base, and the junction held 4 bases outside the gene matches. This CDR3 contains 14 residues. CDR1 MDHEN and CDR2 SYDVKM come from the germline V gene. This CDR3 reads CASRLDRGNTEAFF. The CDR3 DNA sequence: TGTGCCAGCAGGCTTGACAGGGGGAACACTGAAGCTTTCTTT.

This clone was seen more than once but under ten times. V is TRBV28 and J is TRBJ1-1; 10 positions agree with TRBD1. Trimming took 10 bases from V and 3 from J; bases not matched to a gene: 8. The germline V gene encodes CDR1 MDHEN and CDR2 SYDVKM. This CDR3 is 14 amino acids long. The CDR3 coding sequence is TGTGCCATCGTACGTGGGACAGGGGACACTGAAGCTTTCTTT. It codes for CAIVRGTGDTEAFF.

The chain uses TRBV28 and TRBJ1-5; 12 bases are a match to TRBD1. CDR3 length equals 15 residues. The ends lost 5 bases at V and 8 bases at J; junction bases unmatched: 7. Germline V lookup: CDR1 MDHEN, CDR2 SYDVKM. CDR3 sequence (DNA): TGTGCCAGCAGTGCGGGACAGGGGGCGGGCGAGCCCCAGCATTTT. Its translation is CASSAGQGAGEPQHF.

This sequence joins TRBV30 and TRBJ2-6; 8 bases align to TRBD1. Losses at the gene ends were 4 bases for V and 0 bases for J; bases not matched to a gene: 8. The CDR3 is 17 residues long. CDR1 and CDR2 from the germline V gene are GTSNPN and SVGIG (reference sequence). The CDR3 here is CAWNRDRTSSGANVLTF. The CDR3 DNA reads TGTGCCTGGAACCGGGACAGGACGAGCTCTGGGGCCAACGTCCTGACTTTC. Full variable domain (remainder filled in from reference TRBV30 and TRBJ2-6): SQTIHQWPATLVQPVGSPLSLECTVEGTSNPNLYWYRQAAGRGLQLLFYSVGIGQISSEVPQNLSASRPQDRQFILSSKKLLLSDSGFYLCAWNRDRTSSGANVLTFGAGSRLTVL.

Turning to this clone: A junction end diverges from the germline sequence, so it may reflect a read error. The chain joins TRBV2 to TRBJ2-7; a possible D gene is TRBD1 (5 bases). CDR1 SNHLY and CDR2 FYNNEI come from the germline V gene. The CDR3 is made up of 12 amino acids. CDR3: CASREDSYEQYF. In nucleotides, the CDR3 is TGTGCCAGCAGGGAAGACAGCTACGAGCAGTACTTC.

The chain recombines TRBV6-1 with TRBJ1-4; TRBD1 might be the D (6 bases). Germline loops: CDR1 MNHNS, CDR2 SASEGT. This CDR3 comprises 13 residues. V lost 5 bases and J 8 bases, leaving 12 bases between the germline ends. The CDR3 nucleotides read TGTGCCAGCAGTCCTGGGGGCCTCGAAAAACTGTTTTTT. Its protein is CASSPGGLEKLFF.

This clone has a handful of counts. The chain uses TRBV7-9 and TRBJ1-3, with D unclear. Trimming took 5 bases from V and 8 from J, leaving 13 bases between them. This CDR3 region has 13 residues. Germline CDR1 reads SEHNR; CDR2 reads FQNEAQ (reference sequence). This chain's CDR3 is CASSPSDRDTIYF. As DNA, the CDR3 is TGTGCCAGCAGCCCTAGCGATCGGGACACCATATATTTT.

This clone was seen only once. The V call is TRBV7-9, the J call TRBJ2-7, with D perhaps TRBD1 (6 bases). Germline lookup yields CDR1 SEHNR and CDR2 FQNEAQ (reference sequence). This CDR3 is 13 amino acids long. V lost 1 base and J 9 bases, leaving 13 bases between the germline ends. CDR3 residues: CASSLDREFLQYF. CDR3 in DNA: TGTGCCAGCAGCTTAGACAGGGAGTTTCTGCAGTACTTC.

This clone was picked up a small number of times. The V and J genes are TRBV6-5 and TRBJ2-5; maybe TRBD2 (5 bases). The CDR3 extends over 14 amino acids. The V gene's germline CDR1 is MNHEY and CDR2 SVGAGI. Trimming removed 6 bases from V and 0 bases from J, with 11 bases in between. DNA for the CDR3: TGTGCCAGCAGGGACTCCGGGTACCAAGAGACCCAGTACTTC. Translated, it gives CASRDSGYQETQYF.

V usage is TRBV19 and J usage is TRBJ2-5, with 8 bases lining up with TRBD1. This CDR3 has 13 residues. V trimming: 9 bases; J trimming: 2 bases; junction bases outside the gene matches: 5. CDR1 LNHDA and CDR2 SQIVND come from the germline V gene (reference sequence). The CDR3 nucleotides are TGTGCCAGCACGGACAGGGCGCAAGAGACCCAGTACTTC. Translated: CASTDRAQETQYF.

The table lists this clone with a few counts. J is TRBJ2-1 and V is TRBV18, with 8 bases matching TRBD2. The germline CDR1 and CDR2 sequences are KGHSH and LQKENI. V trimming: 5 bases; J trimming: 10 bases; junction bases outside the gene matches: 10. The CDR3 covers 14 residues. The CDR3 DNA is TGTGCCAGCTCAGGCCGTAGCGGGAATTACGAGCAGTTCTTC. Protein product: CASSGRSGNYEQFF.